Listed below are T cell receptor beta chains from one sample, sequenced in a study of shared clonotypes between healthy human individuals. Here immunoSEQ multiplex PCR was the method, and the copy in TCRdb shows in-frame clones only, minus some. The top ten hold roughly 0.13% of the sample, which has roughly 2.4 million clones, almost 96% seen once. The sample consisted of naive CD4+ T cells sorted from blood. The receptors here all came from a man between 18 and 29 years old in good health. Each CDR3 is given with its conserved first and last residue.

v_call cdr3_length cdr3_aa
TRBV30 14 CAWSGGDLYQPQHF
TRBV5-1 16 CASSPPGQGTTDTQYF
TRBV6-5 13 CASSPTSVGEQFF
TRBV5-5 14 CASTLLWVRDGYTF
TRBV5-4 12 CASSFPGETQYF
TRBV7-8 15 CASSLAGTQTGELFF
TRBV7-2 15 CASNEQGSSTDTQYF
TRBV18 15 CASSPQTGEGYGYTF
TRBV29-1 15 CSVEDGGTLNTEAFF
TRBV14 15 CASSQSGGSYNEQFF
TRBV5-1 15 CASREEAGSNYGYTF
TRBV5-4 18 CASRLGLAGGNLQETQYF
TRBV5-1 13 CASRASGGNEQFF
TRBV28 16 CASRDSDRGSNQPQHF
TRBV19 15 CASSITQELRQPQHF
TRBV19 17 CASNRLAGGPGANVLTF
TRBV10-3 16 CAISDGGTSGNNEQFF
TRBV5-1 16 CASSPKQRGWGAEAFF
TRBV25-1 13 CASTGQGGQPQHF
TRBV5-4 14 CASSLQGGSYEQYF
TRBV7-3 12 CASSTDSSEAFF
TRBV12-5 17 CASGLVPLAGVPGELFF
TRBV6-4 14 CASSQQGMNTEAFF
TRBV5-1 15 CASSLGLADSYEQYF
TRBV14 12 CASSRGEGSNTF
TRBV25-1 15 CASSDPGLGTDTQYF
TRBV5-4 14 CASSFDRGYTEAFF
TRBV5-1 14 CASSPTGFGDTIYF
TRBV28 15 CASRVGTGGWEKLFF
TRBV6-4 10 CASYDGEQYF
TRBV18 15 CASSPKQAENEKLFF
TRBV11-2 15 CASSRFGQENTEAFF